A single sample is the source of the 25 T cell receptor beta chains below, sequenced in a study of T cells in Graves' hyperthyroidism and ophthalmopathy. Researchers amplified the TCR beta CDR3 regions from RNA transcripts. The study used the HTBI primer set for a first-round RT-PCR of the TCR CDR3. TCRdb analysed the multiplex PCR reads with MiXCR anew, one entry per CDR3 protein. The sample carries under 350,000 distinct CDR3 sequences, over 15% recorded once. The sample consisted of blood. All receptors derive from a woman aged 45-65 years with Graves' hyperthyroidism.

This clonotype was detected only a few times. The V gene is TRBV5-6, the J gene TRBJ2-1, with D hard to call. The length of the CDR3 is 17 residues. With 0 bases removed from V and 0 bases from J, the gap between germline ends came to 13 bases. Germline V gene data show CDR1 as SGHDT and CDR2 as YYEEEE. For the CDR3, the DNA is TGTGCCAGCAGCTTGGGATTTCCCAAACTCTCCTACAATGAGCAGTTCTTC. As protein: CASSLGFPKLSYNEQFF.

CDR3 sequence: CASSLQFDSNTEAFF. CDR3 nucleotides: TGCGCCAGCAGCTTGCAATTCGACAGCAACACTGAAGCTTTCTTT. The rearrangement links TRBV5-1 to TRBJ1-1; maybe TRBD1 (5 bases). The ends were cut back, 1 base at V and 2 bases at J, with 12 bases in the middle. Germline V gene sequence: CDR1 SGHRS, CDR2 YFSETQ. The CDR3 spans 15 residues.

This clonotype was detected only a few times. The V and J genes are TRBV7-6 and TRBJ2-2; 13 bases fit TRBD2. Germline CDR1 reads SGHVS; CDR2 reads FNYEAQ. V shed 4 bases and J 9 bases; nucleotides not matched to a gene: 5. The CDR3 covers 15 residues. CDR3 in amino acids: CASSSGLAGTRELFF. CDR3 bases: TGTGCCAGCAGCTCGGGACTAGCGGGGACCAGGGAGCTGTTTTTT.

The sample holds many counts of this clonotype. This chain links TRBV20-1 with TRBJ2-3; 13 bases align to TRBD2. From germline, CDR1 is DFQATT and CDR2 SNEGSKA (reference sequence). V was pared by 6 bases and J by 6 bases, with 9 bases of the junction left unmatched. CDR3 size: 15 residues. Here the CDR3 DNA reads TGCAGTGCCCGCAAGACTAGCGGGGGGAGGGATACGCAGTATTTT. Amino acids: CSARKTSGGRDTQYF.

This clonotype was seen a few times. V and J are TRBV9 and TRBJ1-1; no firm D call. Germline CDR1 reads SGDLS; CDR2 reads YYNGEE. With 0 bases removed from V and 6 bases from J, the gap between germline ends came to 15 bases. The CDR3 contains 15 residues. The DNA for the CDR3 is TGTGCCAGCAGCGTAGTTATAGGGTTGGTTGCTGAAGCTTTCTTT. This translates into CASSVVIGLVAEAFF.

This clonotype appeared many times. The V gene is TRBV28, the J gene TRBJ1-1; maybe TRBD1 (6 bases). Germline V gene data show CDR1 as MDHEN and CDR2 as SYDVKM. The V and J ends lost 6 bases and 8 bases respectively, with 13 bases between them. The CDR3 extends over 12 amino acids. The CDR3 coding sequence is TGTGCCAGCAGCTCCCCCACAGGGGAAGCTTTCTTT. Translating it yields CASSSPTGEAFF.

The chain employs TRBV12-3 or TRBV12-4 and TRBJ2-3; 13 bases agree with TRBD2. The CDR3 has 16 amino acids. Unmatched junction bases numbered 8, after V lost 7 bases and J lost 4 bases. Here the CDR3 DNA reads TGTGCCAGCACCCTCGGACTAGCGGGAGCTGCAGATACGCAGTATTTT. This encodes CASTLGLAGAADTQYF.

The CDR3 DNA follows: TGTGCCAGCAGTCGACAGGGCGGAGAGACCCAGTACTTC. Translated: CASSRQGGETQYF. The J gene is TRBJ2-5, the V gene TRBV6-1; the match to TRBD1 covers 7 bases. The ends lost 5 bases at V and 4 bases at J; junction bases unmatched: 4. The CDR3 loop spans 13 amino acids. Looked up from germline, CDR1 is MNHNS and CDR2 is SASEGT.

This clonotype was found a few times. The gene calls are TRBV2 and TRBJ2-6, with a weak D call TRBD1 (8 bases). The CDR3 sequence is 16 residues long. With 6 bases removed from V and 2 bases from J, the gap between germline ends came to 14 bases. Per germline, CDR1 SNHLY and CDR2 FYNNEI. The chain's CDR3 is CASSGQGGAGANVLTF. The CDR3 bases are TGTGCCAGCAGCGGACAGGGAGGGGCTGGGGCCAACGTCCTGACTTTC.

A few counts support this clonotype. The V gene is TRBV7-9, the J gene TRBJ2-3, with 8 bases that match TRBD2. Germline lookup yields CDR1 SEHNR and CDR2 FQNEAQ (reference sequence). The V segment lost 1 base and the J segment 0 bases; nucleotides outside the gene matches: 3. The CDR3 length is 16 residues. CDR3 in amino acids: CASSLGRGVSTDTQYF. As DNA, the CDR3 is TGTGCCAGCAGCTTAGGGCGGGGGGTAAGCACAGATACGCAGTATTTT.

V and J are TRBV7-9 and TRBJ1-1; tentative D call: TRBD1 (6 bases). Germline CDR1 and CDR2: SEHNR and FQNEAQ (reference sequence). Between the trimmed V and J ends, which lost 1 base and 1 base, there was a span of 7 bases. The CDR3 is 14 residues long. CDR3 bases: TGTGCCAGCAGCTTAGAGGGACAGAACACTGAAGCTTTCTTT. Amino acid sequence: CASSLEGQNTEAFF.

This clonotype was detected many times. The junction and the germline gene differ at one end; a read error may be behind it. The CDR3 nucleotides read TGTGCTAGCAGCTTAGACGGGGGGGCAGGGAATGAGCAGTTCTTC. Translation gives CASSLDGGAGNEQFF. The V call is TRBV7-7, the J call TRBJ2-1; the match to TRBD2 covers 8 bases. Germline V lookup: CDR1 SSHAT, CDR2 FNYEAQ (reference sequence). The CDR3 has 15 residues.

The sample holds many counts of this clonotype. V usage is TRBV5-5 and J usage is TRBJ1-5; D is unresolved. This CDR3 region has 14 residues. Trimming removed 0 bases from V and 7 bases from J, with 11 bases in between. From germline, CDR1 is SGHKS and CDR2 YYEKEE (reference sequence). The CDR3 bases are TGTGCCAGCAGCTTGGAAGGCCGGGAGCAGCCCCAGCATTTT. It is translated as CASSLEGREQPQHF.

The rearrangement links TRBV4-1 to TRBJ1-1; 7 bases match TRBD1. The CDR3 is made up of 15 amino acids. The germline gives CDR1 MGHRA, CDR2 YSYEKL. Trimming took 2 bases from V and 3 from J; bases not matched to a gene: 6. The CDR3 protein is CASSQLGTADTEAFF. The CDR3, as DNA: TGCGCCAGCAGCCAACTTGGGACAGCGGACACTGAAGCTTTCTTT.

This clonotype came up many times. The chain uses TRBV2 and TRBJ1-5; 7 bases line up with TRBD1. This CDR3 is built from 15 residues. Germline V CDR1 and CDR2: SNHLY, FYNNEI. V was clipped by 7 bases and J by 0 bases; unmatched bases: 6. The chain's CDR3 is CASTSGTDSNQPQHF. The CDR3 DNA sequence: TGTGCCAGCACGTCCGGGACAGATAGCAATCAGCCCCAGCATTTT.

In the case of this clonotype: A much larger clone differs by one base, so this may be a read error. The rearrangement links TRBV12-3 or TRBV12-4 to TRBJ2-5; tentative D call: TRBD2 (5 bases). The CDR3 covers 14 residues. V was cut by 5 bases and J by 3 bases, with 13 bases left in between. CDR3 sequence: CASSPRRGKETQYF. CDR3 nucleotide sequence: TGTGCCAGCAGTCCGAGACGGGGTAAAGAGACCCAGTACTTC.

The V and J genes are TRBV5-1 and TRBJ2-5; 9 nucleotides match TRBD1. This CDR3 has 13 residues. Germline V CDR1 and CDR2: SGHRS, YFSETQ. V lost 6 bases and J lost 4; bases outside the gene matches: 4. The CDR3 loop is CASNRGQGETQYF. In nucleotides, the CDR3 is TGCGCCAGCAATAGGGGACAGGGAGAGACCCAGTACTTC.

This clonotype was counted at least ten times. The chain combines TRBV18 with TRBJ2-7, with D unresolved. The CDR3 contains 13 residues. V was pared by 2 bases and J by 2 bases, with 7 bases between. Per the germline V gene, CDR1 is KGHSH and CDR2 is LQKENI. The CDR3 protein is CASSPGMAYEQYF. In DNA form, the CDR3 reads TGTGCCAGCTCACCAGGTATGGCCTACGAGCAGTACTTC.

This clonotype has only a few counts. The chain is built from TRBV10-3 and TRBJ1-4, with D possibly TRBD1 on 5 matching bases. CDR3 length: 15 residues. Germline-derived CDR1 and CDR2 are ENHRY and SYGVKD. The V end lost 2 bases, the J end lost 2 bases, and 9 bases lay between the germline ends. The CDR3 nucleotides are TGTGCCATCAGTGAGCAGGGACGGACTAATGAAAAACTGTTTTTT. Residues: CAISEQGRTNEKLFF.

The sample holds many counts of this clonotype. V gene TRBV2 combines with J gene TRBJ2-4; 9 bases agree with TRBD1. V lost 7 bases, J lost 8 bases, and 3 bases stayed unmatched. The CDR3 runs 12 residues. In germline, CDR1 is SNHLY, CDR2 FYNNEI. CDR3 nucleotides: TGTGCCAGCAAGGACAGGGGATACATTCAGTACTTC. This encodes CASKDRGYIQYF.

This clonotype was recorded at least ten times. The CDR3 DNA is TGTGCCTGGAAGGTTGGGGGGCGCCCCGGAACGGATGGCTACACCTTC. Its translation: CAWKVGGRPGTDGYTF. The rearrangement uses TRBV30 and TRBJ1-2; D possibly corresponds to TRBD1 (6 bases). The CDR3 length is 16 residues. Germline assignment: CDR1 GTSNPN and CDR2 SVGIG (reference sequence). Trimming left V 4 bases short and J 6 bases short, with 24 bases between. The full variable domain, rest sourced from reference TRBV30 and TRBJ1-2, is SQTIHQWPATLVQPVGSPLSLECTVEGTSNPNLYWYRQAAGRGLQLLFYSVGIGQISSEVPQNLSASRPQDRQFILSSKKLLLSDSGFYLCAWKVGGRPGTDGYTFGSGTRLTVV.

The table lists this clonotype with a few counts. The chain's CDR3 is CASRSMEDTEAFF. The DNA for the CDR3 is TGCGCCAGCAGATCTATGGAGGACACTGAAGCTTTCTTT. V and J are TRBV5-1 and TRBJ1-1; D gene ambiguous. The germline V gene encodes CDR1 SGHRS and CDR2 YFSETQ. V was shortened by 5 bases and J by 3 bases, with 11 bases between the two germline ends. CDR3 size: 13 residues.

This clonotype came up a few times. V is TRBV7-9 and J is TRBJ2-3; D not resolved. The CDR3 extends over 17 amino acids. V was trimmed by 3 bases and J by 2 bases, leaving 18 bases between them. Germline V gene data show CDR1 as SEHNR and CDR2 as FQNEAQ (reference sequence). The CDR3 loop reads CASSLFMDRPTTDTQYF. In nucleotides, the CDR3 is TGTGCCAGCAGCTTGTTTATGGACCGACCCACCACAGATACGCAGTATTTT.

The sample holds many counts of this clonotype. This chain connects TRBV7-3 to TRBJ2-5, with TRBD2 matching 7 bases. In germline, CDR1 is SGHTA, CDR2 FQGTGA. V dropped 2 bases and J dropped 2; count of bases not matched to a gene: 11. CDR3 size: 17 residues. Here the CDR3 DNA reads TGTGCCAGCAGCTTACTTCCGGCTAGCGGAGCGCAAGAGACCCAGTACTTC. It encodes CASSLLPASGAQETQYF.

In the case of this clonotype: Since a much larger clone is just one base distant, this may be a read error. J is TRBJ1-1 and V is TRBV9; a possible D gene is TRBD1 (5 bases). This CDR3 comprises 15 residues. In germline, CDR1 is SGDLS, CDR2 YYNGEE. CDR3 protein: CASGVDGAETTEAFF. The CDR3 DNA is TGTGCCAGCGGCGTTGACGGGGCGGAGACCACTGAAGCTTTCTTT.